A single sample is the source of the 18 T cell receptor beta chains below, sequenced in a study of blood T cell repertoires in COVID-19. Using immunoSEQ multiplex PCR, the repertoire was profiled, and TCRdb retains in-frame clones only, with some absent. Among about 180,000 clones listed, more than 75% were seen once. The sample taken for sequencing was PBMCs or T cells enriched from blood (not recorded which). All receptors derive from a woman between 25 and 40 years old who had recovered from COVID-19.

In this sample, this clone turned up once. This sequence joins TRBV7-9 and TRBJ2-2, with D possibly matching TRBD2 (6 bases). Deletions cut 1 base from V and 0 bases from J, with 12 bases between. Germline-derived CDR1 and CDR2 are SEHNR and FQNEAQ (reference sequence). The CDR3 covers 17 residues. CDR3 DNA sequence: TGTGCCAGCAGCTTAGGGGTTGCGGGATCGAACACCGGGGAGCTGTTTTTT. It yields the protein CASSLGVAGSNTGELFF. The variable domain in full, completed from reference TRBV7-9 and TRBJ2-2, reads DTGVSQNPRHKITKRGQNVTFRCDPISEHNRLYWYRQTLGQGPEFLTYFQNEAQLEKSRLLSDRFSAERPKGSFSTLEIQRTEQGDSAMYLCASSLGVAGSNTGELFFGEGSRLTVL.

The CDR3 nucleotides read TGCAGCGTTGTAGGTCAGGGACAGGGCTATGGCTACACCTTC. It translates to CSVVGQGQGYGYTF. This chain uses TRBV29-1 with TRBJ1-2, with 9 bases matching TRBD1. V was clipped by 4 bases and J by 4 bases; unmatched bases: 7. Germline CDR1 and CDR2: SQVTM and ANQGSEA. The CDR3 extends over 14 amino acids.

V is TRBV28 and J is TRBJ2-3, with 8 bases lining up with TRBD2. The CDR3 is 14 amino acids. The germline gives CDR1 MDHEN, CDR2 SYDVKM. V lost 8 bases, J lost 4 bases, and 8 bases stayed unmatched. The CDR3 loop reads CASGAGGRSDTQYF. CDR3 in DNA: TGTGCCAGCGGGGCGGGCGGGAGGTCAGATACGCAGTATTTT.

The chain recombines TRBV28 with TRBJ1-1; no firm D call. The CDR3 consists of 14 residues. The V gene's germline CDR1 is MDHEN and CDR2 SYDVKM. The V end lost 5 bases, the J end lost 1 base, and 11 bases lay between the germline ends. CDR3 nucleotides: TGTGCCAGCAGTCACAAACCGGGGAACACTGAAGCTTTCTTT. Translating it yields CASSHKPGNTEAFF.

The J gene is TRBJ2-1, the V gene TRBV19, with TRBD1 matching 7 bases. The CDR3 contains 15 residues. Per germline, CDR1 LNHDA and CDR2 SQIVND (reference sequence). Trimming cost V 9 bases and J 6 bases; bases outside gene matches: 14. Here the CDR3 DNA reads TGTGCCAGACCTAAACAGGGGCGGCGATTCAATGAGCAGTTCTTC. Protein product: CARPKQGRRFNEQFF.

CDR3: CASSLEISSRGAFF. The CDR3, as DNA: TGTGCCAGCAGCTTAGAAATCTCATCCCGGGGAGCTTTCTTT. The chain is built from TRBV7-2 and TRBJ1-1; D not resolved. The germline V gene encodes CDR1 SGHTA and CDR2 FQGNSA. Trimming removed 1 base from V and 10 bases from J, with 16 bases in between. The CDR3 covers 14 residues. Full variable domain (remainder filled in from reference TRBV7-2 and TRBJ1-1): GAGVSQSPSNKVTEKGKDVELRCDPISGHTALYWYRQSLGQGLEFLIYFQGNSAPDKSGLPSDRFSAERTGGSVSTLTIQRTQQEDSAVYLCASSLEISSRGAFFGQGTRLTVV.

This clone was counted once. The CDR3 reads CASSPGGINQPQHF. The CDR3 bases are TGTGCCAGCTCACCGGGGGGGATCAATCAGCCCCAGCATTTT. The chain links TRBV18 to TRBJ1-5; D perhaps matches TRBD1 (5 bases). The CDR3 runs 14 residues. V shed 3 bases and J shed 3 bases, with 9 bases lying between them. Germline CDR1 KGHSH, CDR2 LQKENI. The complete variable domain, with remaining parts taken from reference TRBV18 and TRBJ1-5, reads NAGVMQNPRHLVRRRGQEARLRCSPMKGHSHVYWYRQLPEEGLKFMVYLQKENIIDESGMPKERFSAEFPKEGPSILRIQQVVRGDSAAYFCASSPGGINQPQHFGDGTRLSIL.

The V gene is TRBV5-6, the J gene TRBJ2-7, with D possibly matching TRBD1 (6 bases). Trimming shortened V by 2 bases and J by 2 bases, and 11 bases separated the two germline ends. The CDR3 runs 14 residues. Germline values: CDR1 SGHDT, CDR2 YYEEEE. CDR3 sequence: CASSFLDRPYEQYF. In nucleotides, the CDR3 is TGTGCCAGCAGCTTTCTGGACAGACCCTACGAGCAGTACTTC.

This sequence joins TRBV6-5 and TRBJ1-2, with TRBD1 identical over 9 bases. With 4 bases clipped from V and 4 bases from J, the junction kept 7 bases outside the gene matches. The V gene's germline CDR1 is MNHEY and CDR2 SVGAGI. The CDR3 contains 15 residues. This chain's CDR3 is CASSSTGGRGYGYTF. For the CDR3, the DNA is TGTGCCAGCAGTTCTACAGGGGGCCGCGGCTATGGCTACACCTTC.

The V call is TRBV27, the J call TRBJ1-2; TRBD1 is a possible D gene (5 bases). This CDR3 region has 14 residues. V lost 8 bases and J lost 8, with 21 bases in between. In germline, CDR1 is MNHEY, CDR2 SMNVEV (reference sequence). For the CDR3, the DNA is TGTGCCAGCCGCTTCACAGGCCTTGGTGGGGGCTACACCTTC. Encoded protein: CASRFTGLGGGYTF.

The V gene is TRBV2, the J gene TRBJ1-5; 12 bases map to TRBD1. CDR1 and CDR2 from the germline V gene are SNHLY and FYNNEI. Germline trimming cut 4 bases from V and 3 bases from J; bases unmatched to any gene: 7. The CDR3 runs 17 residues. Written as DNA, the CDR3 is TGTGCCAGCAGTGTCGCGGGACAGGGGGCGAACAATCAGCCCCAGCATTTT. It is translated as CASSVAGQGANNQPQHF.

V is TRBV27 and J is TRBJ2-7; 12 nucleotides line up with TRBD2. The CDR3 runs 16 residues. V dropped 5 bases and J dropped 0; count of bases not matched to a gene: 5. Per germline, CDR1 MNHEY and CDR2 SMNVEV (reference sequence). Here the CDR3 DNA reads TGTGCCAGCAGTCGACTAGCGGGAGACCTCTCCTACGAGCAGTACTTC. Encoded protein: CASSRLAGDLSYEQYF.

The genes are TRBV3-1 (or the pseudogene TRBV3-2) and TRBJ1-1; D may be TRBD1 (5 bases). This CDR3 contains 16 residues. Germline CDR1 and CDR2: LGHDT and YNNKEL (reference sequence). Trimming left V 0 bases short and J 4 bases short, with 15 bases between. CDR3 coding DNA: TGTGCCAGCAGCCAAGAAAGGCAGGGATGGGTCACTGAAGCTTTCTTT. Protein product: CASSQERQGWVTEAFF.

This chain links TRBV4-2 with TRBJ2-7; weak D call: TRBD2 (5 bases). This CDR3 comprises 14 residues. Between the trimmed V and J ends, which lost 0 bases and 3 bases, there was a span of 9 bases. The V gene's germline CDR1 is LGHNA and CDR2 YNFKEQ. In DNA form, the CDR3 reads TGTGCCAGCAGCCAAGAACTAGGCAGCTACGAGCAGTACTTC. This translates into CASSQELGSYEQYF.

The chain has TRBV23-1 and TRBJ2-2, with TRBD1 as a possible D gene (6 bases). TRBV23-1 is noted as an ORF with a role that remains uncertain. Deletions cut 0 bases from V and 3 bases from J, with 11 bases between. The CDR3 has 16 residues. CDR3 in amino acids: CASSQSGNRDTGELFF. CDR3 nucleotides: TGCGCCAGCAGTCAATCGGGTAACAGGGACACCGGGGAGCTGTTTTTT.

The gene calls are TRBV5-1 and TRBJ2-6, with TRBD1 matching 7 bases. The CDR3 runs to 17 residues. V lost 0 bases to trimming and J lost 2 bases; unmatched junction nucleotides: 5. Germline CDR1 SGHRS, CDR2 YFSETQ. CDR3 residues: CASSLAVGGAGANVLTF. CDR3 nucleotides: TGCGCCAGCAGCTTGGCCGTAGGGGGCGCTGGGGCCAACGTCCTGACTTTC.

This chain links TRBV7-3 with TRBJ2-2; 9 bases align to TRBD1. Germline CDR1 is SGHTA and CDR2 is FQGTGA. Losses at the gene ends were 3 bases for V and 4 bases for J; bases not matched to a gene: 6. The CDR3 is made up of 16 amino acids. CDR3 nucleotide sequence: TGTGCCAGCAGCTTCGGGACAGGGTCTCCCACCGGGGAGCTGTTTTTT. Translated: CASSFGTGSPTGELFF. Complete variable domain (other parts from reference TRBV7-3 and TRBJ2-2): GAGVSQTPSNKVTEKGKYVELRCDPISGHTALYWYRQSLGQGPEFLIYFQGTGAADDSGLPNDRFFAVRPEGSVSTLKIQRTERGDSAVYLCASSFGTGSPTGELFFGEGSRLTVL.

The V and J genes are TRBV5-1 and TRBJ2-1, with D possibly being TRBD2 (6 bases). Looked up from germline, CDR1 is SGHRS and CDR2 is YFSETQ. V lost 4 bases, J lost 8 bases, and 16 bases lay in between. The length of the CDR3 is 14 residues. CDR3 amino acids: CASSGFGLTDEQFF. In DNA form, the CDR3 reads TGCGCCAGCAGCGGGTTCGGACTAACCGATGAGCAGTTCTTC.